This entry describes one T cell receptor (beta chain). The sample comes from a study of blood T cell repertoires in COVID-19. Background on the study: The United States, Italy and Spain were the sources of the acute and convalescent COVID-19 samples.

Profiling relied on immunoSEQ multiplex PCR, and the TCRdb table lists in-frame clones only, not all of them. The profile shows about 200,000 clones, over 65% of them singletons. Trimming at V came to 6 bases and at J to 7 bases, leaving 10 bases not matched to a gene. Looked up from germline, CDR1 is LNHDA and CDR2 is SQIVND (reference sequence). This CDR3 comprises 15 residues. The gene calls are TRBV19 and TRBJ2-2; TRBD1 aligns across 8 bases. The receptor's source is a person in their 70s with COVID-19, enrolled during active disease. The sample comprised peripheral blood. CDR3 coding DNA: TGTGCCAGTAGCCACCAGACAGGGGCGGTCGGGGAGCTGTTTTTT. This encodes CASSHQTGAVGELFF.